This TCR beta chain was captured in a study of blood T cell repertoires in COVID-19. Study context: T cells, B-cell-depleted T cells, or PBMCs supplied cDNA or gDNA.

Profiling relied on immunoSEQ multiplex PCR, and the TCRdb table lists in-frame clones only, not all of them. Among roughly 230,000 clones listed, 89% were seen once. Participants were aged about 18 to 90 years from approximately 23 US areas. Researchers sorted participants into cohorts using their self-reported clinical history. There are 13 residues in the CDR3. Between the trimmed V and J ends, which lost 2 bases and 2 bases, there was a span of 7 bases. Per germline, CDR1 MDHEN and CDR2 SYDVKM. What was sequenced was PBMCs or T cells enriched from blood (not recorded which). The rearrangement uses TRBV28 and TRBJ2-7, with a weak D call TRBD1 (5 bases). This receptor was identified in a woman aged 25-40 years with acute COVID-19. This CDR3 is CASSLPTAYEQYF. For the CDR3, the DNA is TGTGCCAGCAGTTTACCGACAGCCTACGAGCAGTACTTC.